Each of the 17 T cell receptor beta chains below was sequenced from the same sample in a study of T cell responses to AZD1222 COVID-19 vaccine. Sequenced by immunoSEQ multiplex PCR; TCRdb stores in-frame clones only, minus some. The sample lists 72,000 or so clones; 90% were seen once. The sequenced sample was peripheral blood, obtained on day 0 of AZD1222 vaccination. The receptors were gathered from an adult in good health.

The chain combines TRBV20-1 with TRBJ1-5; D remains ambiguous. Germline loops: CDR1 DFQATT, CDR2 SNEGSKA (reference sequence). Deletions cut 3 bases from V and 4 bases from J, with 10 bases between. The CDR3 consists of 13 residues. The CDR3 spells CSASRFRNQPQHF. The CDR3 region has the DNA TGCAGTGCTAGTAGGTTCAGGAATCAGCCCCAGCATTTT.

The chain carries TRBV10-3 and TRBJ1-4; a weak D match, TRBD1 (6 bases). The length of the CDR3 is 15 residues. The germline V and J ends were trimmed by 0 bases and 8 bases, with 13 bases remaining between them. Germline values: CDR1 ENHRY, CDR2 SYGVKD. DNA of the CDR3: TGTGCCATCAGTGAGTCCAGGGGCGTACGAGAAAAACTGTTTTTT. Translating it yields CAISESRGVREKLFF.

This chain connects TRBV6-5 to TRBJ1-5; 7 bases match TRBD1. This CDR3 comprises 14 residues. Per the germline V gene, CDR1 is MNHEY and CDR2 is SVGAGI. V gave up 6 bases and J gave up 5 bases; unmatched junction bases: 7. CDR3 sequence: CASSLDREDQPQHF. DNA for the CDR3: TGTGCCAGCAGCTTAGACAGGGAAGATCAGCCCCAGCATTTT.

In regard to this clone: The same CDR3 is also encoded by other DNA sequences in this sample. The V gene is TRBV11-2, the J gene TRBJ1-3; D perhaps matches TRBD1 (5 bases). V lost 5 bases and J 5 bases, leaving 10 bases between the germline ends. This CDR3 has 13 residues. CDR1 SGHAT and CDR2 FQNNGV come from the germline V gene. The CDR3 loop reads CASSHGHRNTIYF. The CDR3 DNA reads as TGTGCCAGCAGCCATGGACACCGAAACACCATATATTTT.

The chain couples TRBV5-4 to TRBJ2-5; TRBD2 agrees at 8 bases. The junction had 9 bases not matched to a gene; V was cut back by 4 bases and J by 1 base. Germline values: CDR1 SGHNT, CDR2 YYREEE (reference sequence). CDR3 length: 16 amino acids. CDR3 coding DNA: TGTGCCAGCAGCCCTGGACTAGCCCCCTCCCAAGAGACCCAGTACTTC. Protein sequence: CASSPGLAPSQETQYF.

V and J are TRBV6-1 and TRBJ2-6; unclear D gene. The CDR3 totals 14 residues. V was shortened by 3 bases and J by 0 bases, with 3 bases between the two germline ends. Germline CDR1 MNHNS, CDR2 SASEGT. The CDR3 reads CASSDPSGANVLTF. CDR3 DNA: TGTGCCAGCAGTGATCCCTCTGGGGCCAACGTCCTGACTTTC.

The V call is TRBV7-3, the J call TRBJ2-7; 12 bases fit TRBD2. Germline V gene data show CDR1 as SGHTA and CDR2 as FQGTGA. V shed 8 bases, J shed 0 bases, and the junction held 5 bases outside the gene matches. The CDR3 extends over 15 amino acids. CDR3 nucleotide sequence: TGTGCCAGCGCTACTAGCGGGGGGCACTCCTACGAGCAGTACTTC. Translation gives CASATSGGHSYEQYF.

As DNA, the CDR3 is TGTGCCAGCAGCCAACCGACAGGGGTGGGGAACACCATATATTTT. It encodes CASSQPTGVGNTIYF. The rearrangement joins TRBV4-2 to TRBJ1-3; 8 positions match TRBD1. The CDR3 consists of 15 residues. Germline values: CDR1 LGHNA, CDR2 YNFKEQ. V was clipped by 2 bases and J by 7 bases; unmatched bases: 7.

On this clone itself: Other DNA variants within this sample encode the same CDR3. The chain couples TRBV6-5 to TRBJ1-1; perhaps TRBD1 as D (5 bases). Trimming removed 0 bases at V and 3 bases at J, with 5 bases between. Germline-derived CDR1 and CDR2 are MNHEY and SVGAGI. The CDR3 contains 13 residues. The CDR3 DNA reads TGTGCCAGCAGTTACTCGACAGACACTGAAGCTTTCTTT. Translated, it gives CASSYSTDTEAFF.

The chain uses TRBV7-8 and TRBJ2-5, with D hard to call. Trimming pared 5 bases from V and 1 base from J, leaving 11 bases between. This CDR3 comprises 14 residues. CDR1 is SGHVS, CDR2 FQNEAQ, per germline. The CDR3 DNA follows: TGTGCCAGCAGCCCTCGTACTGGCCAAGAGACCCAGTACTTC. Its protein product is CASSPRTGQETQYF.

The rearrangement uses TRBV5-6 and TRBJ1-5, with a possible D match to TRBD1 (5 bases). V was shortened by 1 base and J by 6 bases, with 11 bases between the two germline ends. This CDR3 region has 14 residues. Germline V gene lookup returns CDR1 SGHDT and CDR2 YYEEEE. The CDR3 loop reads CASSLQGGGQPQHF. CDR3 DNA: TGTGCCAGCAGCTTGCAGGGCGGCGGTCAGCCCCAGCATTTT.

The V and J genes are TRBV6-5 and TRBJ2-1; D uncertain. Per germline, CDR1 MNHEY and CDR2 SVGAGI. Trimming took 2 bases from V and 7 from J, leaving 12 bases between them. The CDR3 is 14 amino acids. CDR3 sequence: CASSYQTATNEQFF. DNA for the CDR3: TGTGCCAGCAGTTACCAAACAGCGACGAATGAGCAGTTCTTC.

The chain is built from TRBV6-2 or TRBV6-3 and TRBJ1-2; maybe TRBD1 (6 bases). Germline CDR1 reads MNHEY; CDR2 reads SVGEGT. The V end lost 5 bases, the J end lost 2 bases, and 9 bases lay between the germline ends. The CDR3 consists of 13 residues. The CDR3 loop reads CASSKTGNYGYTF. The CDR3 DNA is TGTGCCAGCAGTAAAACAGGGAACTATGGCTACACCTTC.

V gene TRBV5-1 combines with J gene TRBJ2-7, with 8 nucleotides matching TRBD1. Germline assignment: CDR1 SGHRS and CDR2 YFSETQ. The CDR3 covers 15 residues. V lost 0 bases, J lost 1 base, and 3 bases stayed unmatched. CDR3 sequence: CASSLGTGISYEQYF. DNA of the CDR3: TGCGCCAGCAGCTTGGGGACAGGGATATCCTACGAGCAGTACTTC.

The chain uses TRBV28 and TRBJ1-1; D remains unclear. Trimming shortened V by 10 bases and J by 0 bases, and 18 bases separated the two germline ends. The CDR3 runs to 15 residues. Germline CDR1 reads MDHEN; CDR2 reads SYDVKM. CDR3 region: CATRPLAPMNTEAFF. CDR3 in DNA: TGTGCCACCCGGCCTCTGGCACCTATGAACACTGAAGCTTTCTTT.

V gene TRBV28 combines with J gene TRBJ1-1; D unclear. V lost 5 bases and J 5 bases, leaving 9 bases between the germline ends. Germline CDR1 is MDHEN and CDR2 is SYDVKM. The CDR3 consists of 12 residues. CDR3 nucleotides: TGTGCCAGCAGTCGGAATCCAACTGAAGCTTTCTTT. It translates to CASSRNPTEAFF.

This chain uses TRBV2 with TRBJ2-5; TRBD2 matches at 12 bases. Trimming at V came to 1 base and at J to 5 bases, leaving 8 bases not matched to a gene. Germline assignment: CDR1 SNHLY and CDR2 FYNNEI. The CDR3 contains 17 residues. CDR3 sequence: CASSEGASGGARETQYF. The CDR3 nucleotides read TGTGCCAGCAGTGAAGGCGCTAGCGGGGGGGCCAGGGAGACCCAGTACTTC.